This T cell receptor (beta chain) was retrieved from a study of a mutant IDH1 vaccine in newly diagnosed glioma. Turning to the study itself: Either 4-6 weeks after radiotherapy alone or alongside temozolomide, vaccination was begun.

TCRdb keeps only in-frame clones here, not all; method: immunoSEQ multiplex PCR. This sample has under 65,000 clones; 80% occur once, and the top ten carry around 6.5%. Trimming shortened V by 0 bases and J by 0 bases, and 15 bases separated the two germline ends. The CDR3 runs to 17 residues. The germline CDR1 and CDR2 sequences are SGDLS and YYNGEE. Indicated time point: week 11, during vaccination. The vaccine gave 300 ug of a 20-mer mutant IDH1 peptide subcutaneously per dose. As regards this clone: Its target is unknown.

The source was PBMCs, collected from a glioma patient whose treatment included an IDH1 peptide vaccine. This rearrangement joins TRBV9 to TRBJ1-2; no reliable D call. This TCR was recovered from a man aged 50 to 60 with glioma. The CDR3 region is CASSVGPEDLSNYGYTF. Written as DNA, the CDR3 is TGTGCCAGCAGCGTAGGCCCAGAGGACCTTTCTAACTATGGCTACACCTTC.